This T cell receptor beta chain stems from a study of TET2 disruption in CD19-targeted CAR T cells (dated by TCRdb to the late 2010s). Concerning the study at large: Sample numbers were set by the original clinical trial design and sample availability, with no additional inclusion criteria. Results and caveats for the whole study, not just this receptor: Conclusions about the patient's CAR T cells rested on extensive analysis of a single subject.

TCR beta chain deep sequencing was performed with the immunoSEQ assay. The study's processing was this. Only productive TCR beta rearrangements were used to calculate clonotype frequencies. This immuneACCESS table, as held by TCRdb, lists in-frame sequences with V and J called but not all clones. Of the missing ones, under half trace to an unresolved V gene in checked studies; the others have no known cause. V, J and clone size reflect that table, while D and trimming were determined from the DNA. The table held for this sample gives around 27,000 clones. The ten most abundant clones make up 1.9% of the sample. Concerning this clone: Its recognized antigen is unknown. The sequence runs out 3 residues before the end of the CDR3; the remainder is reconstructed from the germline J gene.

This specimen's treatment or condition label, interpreted: autologous CTL019 cells: CD19 CAR with 4-1BB and CD3 zeta domains. The CD19 CAR incorporated TCR zeta and 4-1BB costimulatory signaling domains. T cells for CTL019 manufacturing were collected from peripheral blood by means of leukapheresis. The DNeasy Blood and Tissue Kit was used to extract genomic DNA from pre-infusion T cells, peripheral blood, or sorted post-infusion T cells. Based on the germline V gene, the CDR1 and CDR2 sequences are SGHNT and YENEEA. Germline trimming amounts to 5 bases on V and 2 bases on J, with 4 as the count of junction bases outside the gene matches. The CDR3 runs 14 residues from the cysteine to the phenylalanine. The CDR3 was read in part: 33 bases, with the frame set at base 1.

The sequence came from an older man with chronic lymphocytic leukemia. Source: CD8- CAR+ T cells sorted from cultured blood T cells, taken for CD19 CAR T cell therapy. Interpreted using the paper, the cell subset or site label stands for: CD8-negative CAR-positive T cells from the infusion product. Recombination joined TRBV11-3 with TRBJ2-7, and 9 junctional nucleotides match TRBD1. The CDR3: CASSPGTGPYEQYF. The CDR3 DNA, read in part, is TGTGCCAGCAGCCCAGGGACAGGGCCCTACGAG.